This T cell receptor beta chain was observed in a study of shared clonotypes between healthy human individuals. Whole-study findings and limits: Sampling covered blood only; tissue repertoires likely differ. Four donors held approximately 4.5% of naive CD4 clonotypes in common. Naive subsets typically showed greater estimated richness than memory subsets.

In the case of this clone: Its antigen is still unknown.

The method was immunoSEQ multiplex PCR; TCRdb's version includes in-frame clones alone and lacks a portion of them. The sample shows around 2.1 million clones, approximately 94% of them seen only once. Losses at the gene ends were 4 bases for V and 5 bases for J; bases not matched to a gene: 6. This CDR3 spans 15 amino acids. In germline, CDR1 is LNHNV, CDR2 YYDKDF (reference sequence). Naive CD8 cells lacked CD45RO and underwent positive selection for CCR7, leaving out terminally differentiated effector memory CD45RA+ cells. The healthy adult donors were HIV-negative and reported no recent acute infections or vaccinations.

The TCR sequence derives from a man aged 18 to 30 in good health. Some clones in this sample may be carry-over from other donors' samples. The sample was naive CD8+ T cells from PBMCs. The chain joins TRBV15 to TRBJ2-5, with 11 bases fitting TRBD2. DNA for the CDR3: TGTGCCACCAGCATAGTAGCGGGAGGGGGGGAGACCCAGTACTTC. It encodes CATSIVAGGGETQYF.